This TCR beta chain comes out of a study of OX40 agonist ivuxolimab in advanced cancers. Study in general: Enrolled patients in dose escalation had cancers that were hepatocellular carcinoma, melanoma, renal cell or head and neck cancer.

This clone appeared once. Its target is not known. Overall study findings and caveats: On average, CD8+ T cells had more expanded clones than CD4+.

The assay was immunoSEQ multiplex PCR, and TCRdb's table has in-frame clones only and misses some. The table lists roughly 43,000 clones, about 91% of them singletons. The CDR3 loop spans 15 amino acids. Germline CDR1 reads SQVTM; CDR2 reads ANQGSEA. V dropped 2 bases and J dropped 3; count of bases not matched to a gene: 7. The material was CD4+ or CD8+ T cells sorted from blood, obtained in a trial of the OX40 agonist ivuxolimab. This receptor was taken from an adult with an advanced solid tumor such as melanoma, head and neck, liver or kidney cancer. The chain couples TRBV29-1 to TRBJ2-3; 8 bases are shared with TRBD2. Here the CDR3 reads CSVESGGVDTDTQYF. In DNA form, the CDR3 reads TGCAGCGTTGAATCGGGGGGGGTTGATACAGATACGCAGTATTTT.